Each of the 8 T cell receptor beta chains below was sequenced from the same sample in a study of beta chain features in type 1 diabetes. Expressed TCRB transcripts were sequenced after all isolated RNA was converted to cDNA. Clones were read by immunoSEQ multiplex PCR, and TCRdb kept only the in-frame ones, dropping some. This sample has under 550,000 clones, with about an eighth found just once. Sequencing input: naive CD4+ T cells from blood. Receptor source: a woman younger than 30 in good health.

As DNA, the CDR3 is TGTGCCAGTACTCGGGACTTCTCCGTAGATACGCAGTATTTT. It specifies CASTRDFSVDTQYF. This chain connects TRBV2 to TRBJ2-3; a weak D match, TRBD2 (6 bases). The CDR3 covers 14 residues. V was pared by 9 bases and J by 5 bases, with 18 bases between. Germline V gene sequence: CDR1 SNHLY, CDR2 FYNNEI.

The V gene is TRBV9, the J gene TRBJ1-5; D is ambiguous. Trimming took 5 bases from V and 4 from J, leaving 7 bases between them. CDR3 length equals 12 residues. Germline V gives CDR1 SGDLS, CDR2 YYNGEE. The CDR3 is CASSKGNQPQHF. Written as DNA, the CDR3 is TGTGCCAGCAGTAAAGGGAATCAGCCCCAGCATTTT.

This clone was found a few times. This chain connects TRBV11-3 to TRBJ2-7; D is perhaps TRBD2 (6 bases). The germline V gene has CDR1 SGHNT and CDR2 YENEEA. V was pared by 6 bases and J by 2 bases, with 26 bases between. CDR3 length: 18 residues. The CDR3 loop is CASRSKPKTTRGAYEQYV. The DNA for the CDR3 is TGTGCCAGCAGATCTAAGCCAAAGACAACACGCGGGGCCTACGAGCAGTACGTC.

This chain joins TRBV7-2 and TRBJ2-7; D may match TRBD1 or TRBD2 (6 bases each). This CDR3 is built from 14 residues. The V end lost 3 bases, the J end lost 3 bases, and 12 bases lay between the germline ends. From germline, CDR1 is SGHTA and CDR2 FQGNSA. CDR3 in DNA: TGTGCCAGCAGCTTTGGCAGGGGAGGCTACGAGCAGTACGTC. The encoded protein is CASSFGRGGYEQYV.

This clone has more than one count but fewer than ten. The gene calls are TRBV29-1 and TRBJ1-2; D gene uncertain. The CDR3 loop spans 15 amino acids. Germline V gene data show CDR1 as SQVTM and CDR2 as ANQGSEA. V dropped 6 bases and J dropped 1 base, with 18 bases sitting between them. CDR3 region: CSVPLSVRVNYGYTF. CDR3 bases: TGCAGCGTCCCCCTGTCGGTACGGGTTAACTATGGCTACACCTTC.

The CDR3: CASSDAAGPGETQYF. The CDR3 DNA reads TGTGCCAGCAGTGACGCGGCGGGCCCGGGGGAGACCCAGTACTTC. The V gene is TRBV25-1, the J gene TRBJ2-5; a possible D gene is TRBD2 (5 bases). This CDR3 comprises 15 residues. CDR1 and CDR2 from the germline V gene are MGHDK and SYGVNS. The germline V and J ends were trimmed by 3 bases and 5 bases, with 16 bases remaining between them.

The CDR3 here is CASSSAGTGGEQYV. Here the CDR3 DNA reads TGTGCCAGCAGCTCGGCCGGGACAGGGGGCGAGCAGTACGTC. This sequence joins TRBV7-9 and TRBJ2-7; 11 bases match TRBD1. J was trimmed by 6 bases and V by 4 bases; bases with no gene match: 5. The V gene's germline CDR1 is SEHNR and CDR2 FQNEAQ (reference sequence). The CDR3 loop spans 14 amino acids.

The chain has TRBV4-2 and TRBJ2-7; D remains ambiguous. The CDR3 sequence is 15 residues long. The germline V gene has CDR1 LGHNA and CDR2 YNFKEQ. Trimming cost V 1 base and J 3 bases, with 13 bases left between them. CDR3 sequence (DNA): TGTGCCAGCAGCCAAGGGTCCGCTGCAAACTACGAGCAGTACTTC. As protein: CASSQGSAANYEQYF.